This TCR beta chain was retrieved from a study of STAT5B mutations in CD4+ large granular lymphocyte leukemia. Findings and limits, study-wide: TRBV06-family usage was enriched in top patient clones (8/27) versus controls (2/35). Without putative leukemic clones, patient CD4-sorted repertoires remained more clonal than healthy CD4+ repertoires.

As processed by the authors: The detection floor for productive clonotype frequency was 2.59 x 10-5. Here immunoSEQ multiplex PCR was the method, and the copy in TCRdb shows in-frame clones only, minus some. The D gene and trimming were derived from the DNA, and the V and J assignments and clone size from that table. The sample shows 28,000 or so clones, 78% of them seen only once. Worth noting for this clone: Its antigen is not known.

The germline V gene has CDR1 SEHNR and CDR2 FQNEAQ (reference sequence). Trimming took off 3 bases at V and 0 bases at J, with 9 bases between the two ends. The CDR3 has 16 amino acids. What was sequenced was CD4+ T cells from blood buffy coats. The TCR was taken from a human donor in good health. The chain has TRBV7-9 and TRBJ1-6, with D possibly TRBD1 on 5 matching bases. This CDR3 reads CASSLGDLSYNSPLHF. The CDR3 coding sequence is TGTGCCAGCAGCTTGGGGGATCTCTCCTATAATTCACCCCTCCACTTT.